This T cell receptor (beta chain) was captured by sequencing in a study of brain T cells in children with intractable seizures. This table comes from immunoSEQ multiplex PCR, and its TCRdb copy is limited to in-frame clones, with some not included. There are tens of thousands of clones in the sample; about 92% occur only once, and approximately 1.4% lies in the top ten. The CDR3 totals 15 residues. V lost 6 bases to trimming and J lost 3 bases; unmatched junction nucleotides: 6. Germline CDR1 is LNHDA and CDR2 is SQIVND (reference sequence). This TCR came from a boy younger than two with tuberous sclerosis and intractable seizures. The J gene is TRBJ1-5, the V gene TRBV19; 9 bases map to TRBD1. The sample consisted of peripheral blood, taken at surgery. CDR3 DNA: TGTGCCAGTAGAACGGGACAGGGAGACAATCAGCCCCAGCATTTT. Its protein is CASRTGQGDNQPQHF.